This T cell receptor (beta chain) was observed in a study of T cell repertoires in cytomegalovirus infection. With respect to this clonotype: Its matching antigen is unknown.

Via MiXCR, TCRdb re-called the reads, giving one row per CDR3 protein. Of some 940,000 distinct CDR3 sequences in the sample, approximately 32% were seen once. This CDR3 comprises 16 residues. The germline V gene has CDR1 MNHEY and CDR2 SVGEGT. The junction had 3 bases not matched to a gene; V was cut back by 0 bases and J by 3 bases. Material: cultured CD8+ T cells from PBMCs, obtained from culture after CMV antigen stimulation. V and J are TRBV6-2 or TRBV6-3 and TRBJ2-1, with 9 bases fitting TRBD2. The source is a human donor in good health (CMV status not recorded). Some clones in this sample may be carry-over from other donors' samples. The CDR3 nucleotides are TGTGCCAGCAGTTACTCACGTAGCGGGGGCTACAATGAGCAGTTCTTC. This encodes CASSYSRSGGYNEQFF.